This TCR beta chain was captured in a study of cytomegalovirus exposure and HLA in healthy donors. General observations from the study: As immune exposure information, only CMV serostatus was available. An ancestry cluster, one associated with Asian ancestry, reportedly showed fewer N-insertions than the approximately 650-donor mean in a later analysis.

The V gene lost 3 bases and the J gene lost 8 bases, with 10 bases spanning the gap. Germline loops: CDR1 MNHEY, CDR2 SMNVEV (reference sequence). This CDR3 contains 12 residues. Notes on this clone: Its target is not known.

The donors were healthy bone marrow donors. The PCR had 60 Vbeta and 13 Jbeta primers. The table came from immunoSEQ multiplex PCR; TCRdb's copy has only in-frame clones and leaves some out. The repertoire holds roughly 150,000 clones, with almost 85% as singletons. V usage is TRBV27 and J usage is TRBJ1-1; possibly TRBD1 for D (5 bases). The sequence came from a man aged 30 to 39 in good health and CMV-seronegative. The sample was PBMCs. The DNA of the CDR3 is TGTGCCAGCAGTTTCACCCCAGGGGAAGCTTTCTTT. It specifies CASSFTPGEAFF.